These T cell receptor beta chains were read from a single sample in a study of T cell responses to AZD1222 COVID-19 vaccine. The repertoire was sequenced with immunoSEQ multiplex PCR; TCRdb's copy has only in-frame clones and lacks some. The profile covers more than 90,000 clones, with around 84% appearing a single time and 17% taken by the ten largest. The material sequenced was peripheral blood, taken 28 days after the second AZD1222 dose. These receptors all stem from an adult who received the AZD1222 COVID-19 vaccine. The CDR3 runs from the conserved cysteine through the conserved F or W. A D gene is named only where the DNA matches it firmly. Where a row states a size, it is once, few, many or the class of an expanded clone; other rows omit it.

clone_size: .
cdr3_length: 14
j_call: TRBJ1-2
v_call: TRBV9
d_call: .
cdr3_aa: CASSVATSGYGYTF

clone_size: .
cdr3_length: 18
j_call: TRBJ2-5
v_call: TRBV11-2
d_call: .
cdr3_aa: CASSPSPSRGSLGETQYF

clone_size: .
cdr3_length: 13
j_call: TRBJ1-5
v_call: TRBV18
d_call: .
cdr3_aa: CASSPGRGQPQHF

clone_size: .
cdr3_length: 10
j_call: TRBJ1-2
v_call: TRBV6-5
d_call: .
cdr3_aa: CASRRGGYTF

clone_size: .
cdr3_length: 12
j_call: TRBJ2-1
v_call: TRBV9
d_call: .
cdr3_aa: CASSVYGREQFF

clone_size: .
cdr3_length: 14
j_call: TRBJ1-4
v_call: TRBV7-9
d_call: .
cdr3_aa: CASSLVQENEKLFF

clone_size: .
cdr3_length: 12
j_call: TRBJ2-7
v_call: TRBV12-3/TRBV12-4
d_call: .
cdr3_aa: CASSLRGYEQYF

clone_size: few
cdr3_length: 15
j_call: TRBJ1-5
v_call: TRBV2
d_call: .
cdr3_aa: CASRGSKVGNQPQHF

clone_size: .
cdr3_length: 17
j_call: TRBJ2-1
v_call: TRBV5-4
d_call: TRBD2
cdr3_aa: CASSLDPASGGGNEQFF

clone_size: once
cdr3_length: 15
j_call: TRBJ2-7
v_call: TRBV6-2/TRBV6-3
d_call: .
cdr3_aa: CASSYSRDFGGEQYF

clone_size: .
cdr3_length: 13
j_call: TRBJ1-3
v_call: TRBV5-6
d_call: .
cdr3_aa: CASSLGDGNTIYF

clone_size: .
cdr3_length: 15
j_call: TRBJ1-4
v_call: TRBV30
d_call: .
cdr3_aa: CAWSVLGSTNEKLFF

clone_size: many
cdr3_length: 12
j_call: TRBJ1-6
v_call: TRBV4-1
d_call: .
cdr3_aa: CASSLRGSPLHF

clone_size: .
cdr3_length: 16
j_call: TRBJ2-7
v_call: TRBV5-5
d_call: TRBD1
cdr3_aa: CASSSTPGQASYEQYF

clone_size: .
cdr3_length: 14
j_call: TRBJ2-7
v_call: TRBV7-9
d_call: TRBD1
cdr3_aa: CASSPGQGPYEQYF

clone_size: .
cdr3_length: 15
j_call: TRBJ1-4
v_call: TRBV6-5
d_call: .
cdr3_aa: CASSPQRARAEKLFF

clone_size: .
cdr3_length: 14
j_call: TRBJ1-1
v_call: TRBV29-1
d_call: TRBD1
cdr3_aa: CSVERGQLNTEAFF

clone_size: .
cdr3_length: 15
j_call: TRBJ1-5
v_call: TRBV5-8
d_call: TRBD1
cdr3_aa: CASSRGPGGNQPQHF

clone_size: .
cdr3_length: 14
j_call: TRBJ2-4
v_call: TRBV10-1
d_call: .
cdr3_aa: CASSEGKSESIQYF

clone_size: .
cdr3_length: 16
j_call: TRBJ2-2
v_call: TRBV28
d_call: TRBD2
cdr3_aa: CASSLSGLAATGELFF

clone_size: .
cdr3_length: 15
j_call: TRBJ2-7
v_call: TRBV7-6
d_call: .
cdr3_aa: CASSLDLGGDYEQYF

clone_size: .
cdr3_length: 18
j_call: TRBJ2-2
v_call: TRBV7-2
d_call: TRBD1
cdr3_aa: CASSPHRGGQGSTGELFF

clone_size: .
cdr3_length: 15
j_call: TRBJ1-1
v_call: TRBV28
d_call: .
cdr3_aa: CASSPTDRHNTEAFF

clone_size: .
cdr3_length: 15
j_call: TRBJ1-2
v_call: TRBV15
d_call: .
cdr3_aa: CATSRDSKANYGYTF

clone_size: .
cdr3_length: 13
j_call: TRBJ1-2
v_call: TRBV7-8
d_call: .
cdr3_aa: CASSLAGAGGYTF

clone_size: .
cdr3_length: 15
j_call: TRBJ2-3
v_call: TRBV7-3
d_call: .
cdr3_aa: CASSFVSGNTDTQYF

clone_size: .
cdr3_length: 13
j_call: TRBJ2-1
v_call: TRBV7-3
d_call: .
cdr3_aa: CASSWQGGNEQFF

clone_size: .
cdr3_length: 13
j_call: TRBJ2-7
v_call: TRBV11-2
d_call: .
cdr3_aa: CASSLDSLGEQYF

clone_size: .
cdr3_length: 16
j_call: TRBJ1-3
v_call: TRBV7-2
d_call: .
cdr3_aa: CASSLAPVYSGNTIYF

clone_size: .
cdr3_length: 11
j_call: TRBJ2-3
v_call: TRBV18
d_call: .
cdr3_aa: CASSPWDTQYF

clone_size: .
cdr3_length: 13
j_call: TRBJ1-5
v_call: TRBV9
d_call: .
cdr3_aa: CASSLDFNQPQHF

clone_size: .
cdr3_length: 15
j_call: TRBJ2-1
v_call: TRBV10-3
d_call: TRBD2
cdr3_aa: CAIREIAGESAEQFF

clone_size: .
cdr3_length: 13
j_call: TRBJ1-1
v_call: TRBV28
d_call: .
cdr3_aa: CASSFGGSTEAFF

clone_size: .
cdr3_length: 13
j_call: TRBJ2-5
v_call: TRBV6-5
d_call: TRBD1
cdr3_aa: CASRGTGGETQYF

clone_size: .
cdr3_length: 16
j_call: TRBJ1-2
v_call: TRBV29-1
d_call: .
cdr3_aa: CSVPTFKAGSSYGYTF

clone_size: .
cdr3_length: 14
j_call: TRBJ1-2
v_call: TRBV4-1
d_call: .
cdr3_aa: CASSQVLTVYGYTF

clone_size: .
cdr3_length: 13
j_call: TRBJ1-2
v_call: TRBV12-3/TRBV12-4
d_call: TRBD1
cdr3_aa: CASRPGQGYGYTF

clone_size: .
cdr3_length: 13
j_call: TRBJ1-6
v_call: TRBV9
d_call: .
cdr3_aa: CASSVSGNSPLHF

clone_size: .
cdr3_length: 20
j_call: TRBJ1-2
v_call: TRBV7-2
d_call: TRBD1
cdr3_aa: CASSLALYERGRSPSYGYTF

clone_size: .
cdr3_length: 18
j_call: TRBJ1-2
v_call: TRBV14
d_call: TRBD1
cdr3_aa: CASSQVGSGQGASSGYTF

clone_size: .
cdr3_length: 12
j_call: TRBJ1-1
v_call: TRBV4-1
d_call: .
cdr3_aa: CASSQIADKAFF

clone_size: .
cdr3_length: 15
j_call: TRBJ2-1
v_call: TRBV5-6
d_call: .
cdr3_aa: CASSLVGVARNEQFF

clone_size: .
cdr3_length: 14
j_call: TRBJ1-1
v_call: TRBV6-5
d_call: TRBD1
cdr3_aa: CASSYADRATEAFF

clone_size: .
cdr3_length: 14
j_call: TRBJ1-1
v_call: TRBV11-2
d_call: TRBD1
cdr3_aa: CASKDRGKNTEAFF

clone_size: .
cdr3_length: 15
j_call: TRBJ1-4
v_call: TRBV7-2
d_call: .
cdr3_aa: CASSLVSGFREKLFF

clone_size: .
cdr3_length: 18
j_call: TRBJ1-1
v_call: TRBV6-2/TRBV6-3
d_call: TRBD1
cdr3_aa: CASSYTPNGQVTNTEAFF

clone_size: .
cdr3_length: 15
j_call: TRBJ2-1
v_call: TRBV10-3
d_call: TRBD2
cdr3_aa: CAIRETSGGNNEQFF

clone_size: once
cdr3_length: 16
j_call: TRBJ2-2
v_call: TRBV27
d_call: TRBD1
cdr3_aa: CASSFTGGPITGELFF

clone_size: few
cdr3_length: 16
j_call: TRBJ1-5
v_call: TRBV7-8
d_call: .
cdr3_aa: CASSGQRTLGKKPQHF

clone_size: .
cdr3_length: 13
j_call: TRBJ1-2
v_call: TRBV3-1/TRBV3-2
d_call: .
cdr3_aa: CASSQTKSRAYTF

clone_size: .
cdr3_length: 17
j_call: TRBJ1-1
v_call: TRBV10-3
d_call: .
cdr3_aa: CAISESVRRGRNTEAFF

clone_size: .
cdr3_length: 15
j_call: TRBJ1-5
v_call: TRBV28
d_call: .
cdr3_aa: CASSPQTGGWQPQHF

clone_size: once
cdr3_length: 12
j_call: TRBJ1-6
v_call: TRBV5-1
d_call: .
cdr3_aa: CASSSSDSPLHF

clone_size: few
cdr3_length: 16
j_call: TRBJ1-5
v_call: TRBV28
d_call: .
cdr3_aa: CASSPTTGQHNQPQHF

clone_size: .
cdr3_length: 14
j_call: TRBJ2-3
v_call: TRBV28
d_call: .
cdr3_aa: CASSLTHSTDTQYF

clone_size: .
cdr3_length: 16
j_call: TRBJ2-5
v_call: TRBV5-3
d_call: .
cdr3_aa: CARSLACRQGEETQYF

clone_size: .
cdr3_length: 15
j_call: TRBJ2-5
v_call: TRBV18
d_call: TRBD2
cdr3_aa: CASSPRLADVETQYF

clone_size: few
cdr3_length: 13
j_call: TRBJ1-1
v_call: TRBV5-1
d_call: .
cdr3_aa: CASKDSSNTEAFF

clone_size: .
cdr3_length: 14
j_call: TRBJ1-2
v_call: TRBV11-2
d_call: .
cdr3_aa: CASTQRGPNYGYTF